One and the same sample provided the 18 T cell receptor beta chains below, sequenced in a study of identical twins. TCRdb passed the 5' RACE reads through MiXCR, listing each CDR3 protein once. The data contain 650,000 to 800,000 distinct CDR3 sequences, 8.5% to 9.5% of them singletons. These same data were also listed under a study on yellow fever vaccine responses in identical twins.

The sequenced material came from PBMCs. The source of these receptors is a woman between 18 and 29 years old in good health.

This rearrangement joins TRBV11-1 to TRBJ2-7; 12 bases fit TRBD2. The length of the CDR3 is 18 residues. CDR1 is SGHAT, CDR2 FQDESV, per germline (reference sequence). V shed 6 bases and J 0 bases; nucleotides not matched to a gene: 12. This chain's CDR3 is CASRALASGGGSSYEQYF. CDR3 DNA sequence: TGTGCCAGCAGGGCCCTGGCTAGCGGGGGGGGAAGCTCCTACGAGCAGTACTTC.

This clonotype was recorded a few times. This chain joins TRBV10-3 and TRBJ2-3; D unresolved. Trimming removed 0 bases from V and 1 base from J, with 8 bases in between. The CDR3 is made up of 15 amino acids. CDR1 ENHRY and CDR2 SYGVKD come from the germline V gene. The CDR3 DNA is TGTGCCATCAGTGAGTCAGACGACGGCACAGATACGCAGTATTTT. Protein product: CAISESDDGTDTQYF.

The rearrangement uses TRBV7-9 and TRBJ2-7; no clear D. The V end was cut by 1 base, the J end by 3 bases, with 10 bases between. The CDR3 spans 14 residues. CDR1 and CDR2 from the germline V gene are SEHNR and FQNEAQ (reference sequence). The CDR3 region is CASSLDAESYEQYF. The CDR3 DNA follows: TGTGCCAGCAGCTTAGATGCAGAGAGCTACGAGCAGTACTTC. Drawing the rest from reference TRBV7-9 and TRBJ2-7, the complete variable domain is DTGVSQNPRHKITKRGQNVTFRCDPISEHNRLYWYRQTLGQGPEFLTYFQNEAQLEKSRLLSDRFSAERPKGSFSTLEIQRTEQGDSAMYLCASSLDAESYEQYFGPGTRLTVT.

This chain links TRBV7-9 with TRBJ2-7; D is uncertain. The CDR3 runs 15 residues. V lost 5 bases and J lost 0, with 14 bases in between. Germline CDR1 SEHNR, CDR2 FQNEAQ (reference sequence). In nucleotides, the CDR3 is TGTGCCAGCAGCGGGTACGGTAGACACTCCTACGAGCAGTACTTC. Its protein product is CASSGYGRHSYEQYF.

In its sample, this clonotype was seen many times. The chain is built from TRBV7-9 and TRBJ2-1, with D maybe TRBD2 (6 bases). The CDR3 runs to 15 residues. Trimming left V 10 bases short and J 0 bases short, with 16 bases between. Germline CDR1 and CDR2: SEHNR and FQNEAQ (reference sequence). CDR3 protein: CATPLAESSYNEQFF. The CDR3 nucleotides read TGTGCCACTCCATTAGCGGAGAGCTCCTACAATGAGCAGTTCTTC.

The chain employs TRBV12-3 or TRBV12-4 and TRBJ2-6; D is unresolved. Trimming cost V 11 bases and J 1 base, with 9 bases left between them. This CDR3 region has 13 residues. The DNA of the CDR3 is TGTGCCGCCACCCCGTCTGGGGCCAACGTCCTGACTTTC. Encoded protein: CAATPSGANVLTF.

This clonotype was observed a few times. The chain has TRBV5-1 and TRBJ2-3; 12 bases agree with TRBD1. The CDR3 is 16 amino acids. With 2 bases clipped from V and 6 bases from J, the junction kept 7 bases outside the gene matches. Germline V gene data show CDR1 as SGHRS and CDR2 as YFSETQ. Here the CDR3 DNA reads TGCGCCAGCAGCTTAGGGACAGGGGGCTTCACGGATACGCAGTATTTT. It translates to CASSLGTGGFTDTQYF.

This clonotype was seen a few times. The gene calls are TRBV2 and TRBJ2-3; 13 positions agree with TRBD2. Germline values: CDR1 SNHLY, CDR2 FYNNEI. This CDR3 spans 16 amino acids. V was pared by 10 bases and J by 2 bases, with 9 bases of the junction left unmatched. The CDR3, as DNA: TGTGCCATCTCCGGGACTAGCGGGGTATTCACAGATACGCAGTATTTT. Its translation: CAISGTSGVFTDTQYF.

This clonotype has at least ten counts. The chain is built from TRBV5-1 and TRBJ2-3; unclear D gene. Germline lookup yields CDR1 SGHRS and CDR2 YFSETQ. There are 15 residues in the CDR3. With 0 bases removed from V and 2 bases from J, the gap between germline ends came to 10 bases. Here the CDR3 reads CASSLGIKPTDTQYF. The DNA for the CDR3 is TGCGCCAGCAGCTTGGGGATAAAGCCCACAGATACGCAGTATTTT.

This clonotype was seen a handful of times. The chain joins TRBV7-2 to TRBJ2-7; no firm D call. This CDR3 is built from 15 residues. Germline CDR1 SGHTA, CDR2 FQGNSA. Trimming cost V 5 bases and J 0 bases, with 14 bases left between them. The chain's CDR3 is CASSPRQVISYEQYF. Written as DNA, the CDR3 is TGTGCCAGCAGCCCTCGGCAGGTTATCTCCTACGAGCAGTACTTC.

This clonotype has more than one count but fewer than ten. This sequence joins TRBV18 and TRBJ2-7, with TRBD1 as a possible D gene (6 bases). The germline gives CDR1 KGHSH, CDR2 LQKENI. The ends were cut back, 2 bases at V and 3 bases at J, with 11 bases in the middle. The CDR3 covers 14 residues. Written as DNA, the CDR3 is TGTGCCAGCTCACCAAACCCAGGGGACTACGAGCAGTACTTC. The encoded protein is CASSPNPGDYEQYF.

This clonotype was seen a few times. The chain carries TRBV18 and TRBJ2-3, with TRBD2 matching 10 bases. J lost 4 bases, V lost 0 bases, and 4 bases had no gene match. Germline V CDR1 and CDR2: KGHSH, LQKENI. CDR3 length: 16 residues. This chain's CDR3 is CASSPPTSGNADTQYF. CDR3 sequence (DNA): TGTGCCAGCTCACCACCCACTAGCGGGAATGCAGATACGCAGTATTTT.

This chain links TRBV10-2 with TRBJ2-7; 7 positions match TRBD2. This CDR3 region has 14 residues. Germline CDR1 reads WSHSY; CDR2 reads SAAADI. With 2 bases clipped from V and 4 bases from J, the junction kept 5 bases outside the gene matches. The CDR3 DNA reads TGCGCCAGCAGTGAGGCGAGCGGGGATTACGAGCAGTACTTC. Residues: CASSEASGDYEQYF.

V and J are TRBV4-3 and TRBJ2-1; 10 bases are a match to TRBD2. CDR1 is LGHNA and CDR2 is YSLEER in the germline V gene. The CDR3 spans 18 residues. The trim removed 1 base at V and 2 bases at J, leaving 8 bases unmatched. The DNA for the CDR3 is TGCGCCAGCAGCCAAGGTCTGAGCGGGAGGGGGCCCTACAATGAGCAGTTCTTC. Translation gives CASSQGLSGRGPYNEQFF.

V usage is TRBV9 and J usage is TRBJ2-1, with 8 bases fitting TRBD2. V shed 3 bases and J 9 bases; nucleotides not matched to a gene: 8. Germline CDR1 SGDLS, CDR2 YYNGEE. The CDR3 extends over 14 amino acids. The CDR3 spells CASSATRTSSEQFF. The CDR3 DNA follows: TGTGCCAGCAGCGCCACCCGGACTAGCAGTGAGCAGTTCTTC.

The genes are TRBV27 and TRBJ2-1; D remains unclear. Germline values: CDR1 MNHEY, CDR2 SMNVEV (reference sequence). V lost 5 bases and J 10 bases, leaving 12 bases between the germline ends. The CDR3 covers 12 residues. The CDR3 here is CASSPLGWEQFF. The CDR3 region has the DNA TGTGCCAGCAGTCCCCTCGGTTGGGAGCAGTTCTTC.

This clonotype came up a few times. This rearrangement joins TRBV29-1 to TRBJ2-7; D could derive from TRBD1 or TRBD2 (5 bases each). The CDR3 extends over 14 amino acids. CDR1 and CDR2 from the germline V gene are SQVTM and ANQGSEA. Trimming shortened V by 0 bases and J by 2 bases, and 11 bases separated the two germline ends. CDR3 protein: CSVEDRDQPYEQYF. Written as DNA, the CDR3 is TGCAGCGTTGAAGATCGGGACCAGCCCTACGAGCAGTACTTC.

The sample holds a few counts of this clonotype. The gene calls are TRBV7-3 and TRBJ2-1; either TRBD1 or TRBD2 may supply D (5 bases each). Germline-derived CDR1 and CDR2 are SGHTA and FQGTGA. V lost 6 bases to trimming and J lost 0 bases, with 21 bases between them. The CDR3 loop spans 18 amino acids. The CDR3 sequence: CASSPSPRDHLSYNEQFF. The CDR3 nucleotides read TGTGCCAGCAGTCCCTCACCCAGGGACCACCTCTCCTACAATGAGCAGTTCTTC.